This passage covers 17 T cell receptor beta chains from one sample sequenced in a study of T cell changes during pregnancy in multiple sclerosis. Repertoires were generated with immunoSEQ multiplex PCR, while TCRdb's copy carries only in-frame clones and drops some. This sample has under 50,000 clones; around 92% occur once, and the top ten carry approximately 27%. Sequencing was performed on CD8+ T cells from peripheral blood mononuclear cells, taken before pregnancy. Every receptor here comes from a female donor with multiple sclerosis, enrolled in a pregnancy study.

The V and J genes are TRBV27 and TRBJ2-1, with TRBD2 identical over 7 bases. The CDR3 totals 17 residues. The germline V gene encodes CDR1 MNHEY and CDR2 SMNVEV (reference sequence). Trimming took 2 bases from V and 2 from J; bases not matched to a gene: 9. CDR3 in amino acids: CASSLRGGRSPYNEQFF. In DNA, the CDR3 is TGTGCCAGCAGTTTACGGGGAGGGAGGTCCCCCTACAATGAGCAGTTCTTC.

The chain couples TRBV19 to TRBJ1-5; D is unclear. Per germline, CDR1 LNHDA and CDR2 SQIVND (reference sequence). This CDR3 has 15 amino acids. Trimming cost V 6 bases and J 5 bases, with 17 bases left between them. CDR3 in DNA: TGTGCCAGTAGCAACCACGGGAGCTCGGATCAGCCCCAGCATTTT. Translated, it gives CASSNHGSSDQPQHF.

The chain has TRBV30 and TRBJ2-2; 12 nucleotides agree with TRBD2. Germline V lookup: CDR1 GTSNPN, CDR2 SVGIG (reference sequence). The CDR3 has 16 amino acids. V lost 4 bases to trimming and J lost 8 bases; unmatched junction nucleotides: 11. CDR3 nucleotide sequence: TGTGCCTGGACCCTAGCGGGGGGGTTGCAGTGGGGGGAGCTGTTTTTT. Translating gives CAWTLAGGLQWGELFF.

The genes are TRBV4-1 and TRBJ2-7; 7 positions match TRBD2. The CDR3 extends over 13 amino acids. Trimming at V came to 4 bases and at J to 2 bases, leaving 2 bases not matched to a gene. The germline CDR1 and CDR2 sequences are MGHRA and YSYEKL. The CDR3 is CASSRAGTYEQYF. The DNA for the CDR3 is TGCGCCAGCAGCCGAGCGGGGACCTACGAGCAGTACTTC.

This clone was counted a single time. V gene TRBV19 combines with J gene TRBJ1-1; D remains ambiguous. CDR1 is LNHDA, CDR2 SQIVND, per germline (reference sequence). V dropped 5 bases and J dropped 7 bases, with 14 bases sitting between them. The CDR3 has 13 residues. This CDR3 reads CASSPSGVGEAFF. CDR3 sequence (DNA): TGTGCCAGTAGTCCCTCGGGAGTTGGTGAAGCTTTCTTT. Full variable domain (outside the CDR3, taken from reference TRBV19 and TRBJ1-1): DGGITQSPKYLFRKEGQNVTLSCEQNLNHDAMYWYRQDPGQGLRLIYYSQIVNDFQKGDIAEGYSVSREKKESFPLTVTSAQKNPTAFYLCASSPSGVGEAFFGQGTRLTVV.

The V call is TRBV5-6, the J call TRBJ1-1; no clear D. With 0 bases removed from V and 0 bases from J, the gap between germline ends came to 3 bases. The CDR3 loop spans 13 amino acids. Germline CDR1 is SGHDT and CDR2 is YYEEEE. CDR3 nucleotide sequence: TGTGCCAGCAGCTTGGCCTTGAACACTGAAGCTTTCTTT. Protein sequence: CASSLALNTEAFF.

This clone was seen once. The chain carries TRBV7-9 and TRBJ2-3, with D maybe TRBD2 (5 bases). Germline loops: CDR1 SEHNR, CDR2 FQNEAQ (reference sequence). This CDR3 is 12 amino acids long. Between the trimmed V and J ends, which lost 6 bases and 10 bases, there was a span of 14 bases. The CDR3 spells CASSIGTDSQYF. CDR3 DNA sequence: TGTGCCAGCAGTATAGGAACGGACTCGCAGTATTTT.

The chain has TRBV2 and TRBJ2-7; 8 bases match TRBD1. V was clipped by 8 bases and J by 0 bases; unmatched bases: 6. Germline values: CDR1 SNHLY, CDR2 FYNNEI. This CDR3 contains 14 residues. The CDR3, as DNA: TGTGCCAGCGGGTACAGGGGGATCTCCTACGAGCAGTACTTC. Amino acid sequence: CASGYRGISYEQYF.

V gene TRBV7-2 combines with J gene TRBJ1-2, with 8 nucleotides matching TRBD1. Trimming removed 5 bases from V and 12 bases from J; junction bases left unmatched: 11. The CDR3 has 13 amino acids. Per the germline V gene, CDR1 is SGHTA and CDR2 is FQGNSA. This CDR3 reads CASSLRQGILHTF. CDR3 bases: TGTGCCAGCAGCCTACGACAGGGGATCCTCCACACCTTC.

The rearrangement uses TRBV27 and TRBJ1-5; TRBD1 matches 8 bases. CDR1 is MNHEY, CDR2 SMNVEV, per germline (reference sequence). V lost 2 bases and J lost 4; bases outside the gene matches: 1. This CDR3 contains 14 residues. CDR3 residues: CASSLNRGNQPQHF. CDR3 sequence (DNA): TGTGCCAGCAGTTTAAACAGGGGGAATCAGCCCCAGCATTTT.

The rearrangement links TRBV7-2 to TRBJ2-7; 9 nucleotides line up with TRBD2. Germline V gene data show CDR1 as SGHTA and CDR2 as FQGNSA. The CDR3 runs 17 residues. The J segment lost 5 bases and the V segment lost 1 base, leaving 12 bases of the junction unmatched. DNA of the CDR3: TGTGCCAGCAGCTTAGGTACGCGGCGGGGGGGCGTCGACGAGCAGTACTTC. Encoded protein: CASSLGTRRGGVDEQYF.

This clone was detected once. The CDR3 reads CASSLVGRRGQGFRDEQYF. In DNA, the CDR3 is TGTGCCAGCAGTTTAGTAGGAAGGAGAGGACAGGGGTTTCGGGACGAGCAGTACTTC. The rearrangement joins TRBV28 to TRBJ2-7, with TRBD1 identical over 9 bases. CDR1 is MDHEN, CDR2 SYDVKM, per germline. The CDR3 is 19 residues long. With 2 bases clipped from V and 5 bases from J, the junction kept 19 bases outside the gene matches. The full variable domain, in which reference TRBV28 and TRBJ2-7 provide the parts outside the CDR3, is DVKVTQSSRYLVKRTGEKVFLECVQDMDHENMFWYRQDPGLGLRLIYFSYDVKMKEKGDIPEGYSVSREKKERFSLILESASTNQTSMYLCASSLVGRRGQGFRDEQYFGPGTRLTVT.

This clone showed up just a few times. This CDR3 reads CASVGLPIIYGYTF. CDR3 coding DNA: TGTGCCAGCGTTGGCCTCCCGATAATCTATGGCTACACCTTC. This chain joins TRBV2 and TRBJ1-2; D call uncertain. The CDR3 runs 14 residues. With 8 bases removed from V and 4 bases from J, the gap between germline ends came to 17 bases. Germline assignment: CDR1 SNHLY and CDR2 FYNNEI.

The count of this clone is one. This sequence joins TRBV5-1 and TRBJ2-1, with 11 bases fitting TRBD2. The germline V gene has CDR1 SGHRS and CDR2 YFSETQ. CDR3 length: 16 residues. Losses at the gene ends were 4 bases for V and 4 bases for J; bases not matched to a gene: 7. CDR3 region: CASSPGTSGLYNEQFF. CDR3 nucleotide sequence: TGCGCCAGCAGCCCCGGGACTAGCGGATTGTACAATGAGCAGTTCTTC.

The gene calls are TRBV19 and TRBJ2-7; TRBD2 aligns across 8 bases. The CDR3 is made up of 15 amino acids. Looked up from germline, CDR1 is LNHDA and CDR2 is SQIVND (reference sequence). Trimming cost V 7 bases and J 6 bases; bases outside gene matches: 14. The CDR3 region is CASNGGAGVNFEQYF. The CDR3 DNA follows: TGTGCCAGTAATGGGGGAGCGGGAGTAAACTTCGAGCAGTACTTC. The full variable domain, its missing parts supplied by reference TRBV19 and TRBJ2-7, is DGGITQSPKYLFRKEGQNVTLSCEQNLNHDAMYWYRQDPGQGLRLIYYSQIVNDFQKGDIAEGYSVSREKKESFPLTVTSAQKNPTAFYLCASNGGAGVNFEQYFGPGTRLTVT.

In its sample, this clone was seen once. V gene TRBV6-4 combines with J gene TRBJ2-3; a possible D gene is TRBD2 (5 bases). Looked up from germline, CDR1 is MRHNA and CDR2 is SNTAGT. V was trimmed by 3 bases and J by 5 bases, leaving 12 bases between them. The CDR3 extends over 14 amino acids. CDR3 nucleotides: TGTGCCAGCAGTGATTCGGGGTTTGGAGATACGCAGTATTTT. Translating gives CASSDSGFGDTQYF.

This chain joins TRBV6-1 and TRBJ2-7; the D gene is possibly TRBD1 (6 bases). Germline-derived CDR1 and CDR2 are MNHNS and SASEGT. The CDR3 runs to 16 residues. V was trimmed by 4 bases and J by 2 bases, leaving 18 bases between them. CDR3 coding DNA: TGTGCCAGCAGTGTCTCCGAGGGGGACCCTGCCTACGAGCAGTACTTC. Translation: CASSVSEGDPAYEQYF.